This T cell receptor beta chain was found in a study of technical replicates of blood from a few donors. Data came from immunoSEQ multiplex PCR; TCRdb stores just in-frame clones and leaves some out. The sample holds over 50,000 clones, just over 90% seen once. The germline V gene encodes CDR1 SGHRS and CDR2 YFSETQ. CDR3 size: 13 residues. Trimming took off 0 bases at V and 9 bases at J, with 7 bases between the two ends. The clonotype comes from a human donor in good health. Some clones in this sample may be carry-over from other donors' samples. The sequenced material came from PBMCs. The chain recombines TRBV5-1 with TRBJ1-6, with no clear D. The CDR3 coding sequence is TGCGCCAGCAGCTTGGGAGTAATTTCACCCCTCCACTTT. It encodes CASSLGVISPLHF.